This T cell receptor (beta chain) was documented in a study of blood T cells in healthy people across ages. Donors each provided roughly 10 milliliters of peripheral blood. The CDR3 has 14 amino acids. V was clipped by 5 bases and J by 7 bases, with 17 bases between them. Germline lookup yields CDR1 SGHTA and CDR2 FQGNSA. PCR was performed a second time for about 6 to 12 cycles using a sample-barcoded 5' primer and a J-beta primer mix. Each cDNA was tagged by a template-switch adaptor containing 12 random nucleotides. One entry per CDR3 protein results from TCRdb running MiXCR on the 5' RACE reads. In the table there are hundreds of thousands of distinct CDR3 sequences, under 25% of which are singletons. Notes on this clonotype: Its target is unknown.

Study findings and constraints: Naive CD4+ cell counts and diversity both ran higher in long-lived than in aged donors. It was held that diversity estimates obtained from one million T cells represented underestimates.

This sequence originates from a man aged 65 to 79 in good health. V usage is TRBV7-2 and J usage is TRBJ2-5; no reliable D call. Sequenced sample: blood. Written as DNA, the CDR3 is TGTGCCAGCAGCACCAACTCTGGTTCATTGACCCAGTACTTC. This encodes CASSTNSGSLTQYF.